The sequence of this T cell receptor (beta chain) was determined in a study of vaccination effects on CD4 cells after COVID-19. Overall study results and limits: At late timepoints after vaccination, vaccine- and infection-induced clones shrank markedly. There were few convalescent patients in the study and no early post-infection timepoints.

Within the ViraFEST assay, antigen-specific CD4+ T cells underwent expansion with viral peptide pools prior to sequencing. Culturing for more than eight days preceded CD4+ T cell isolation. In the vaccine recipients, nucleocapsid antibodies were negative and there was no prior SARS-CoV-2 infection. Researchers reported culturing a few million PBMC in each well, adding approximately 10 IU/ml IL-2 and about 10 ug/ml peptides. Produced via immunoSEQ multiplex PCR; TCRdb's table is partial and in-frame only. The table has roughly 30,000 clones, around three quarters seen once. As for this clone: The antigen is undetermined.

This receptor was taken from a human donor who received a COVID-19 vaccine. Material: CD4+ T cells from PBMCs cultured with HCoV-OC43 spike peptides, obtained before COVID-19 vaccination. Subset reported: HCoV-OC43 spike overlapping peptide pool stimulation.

The CDR3 DNA reads as TGTGCCAGCAGCCGGCCGGGACAGGACTCCTACGAGCAGTACTTC. As protein: CASSRPGQDSYEQYF. J is TRBJ2-7 and V is TRBV5-6; 8 bases map to TRBD1. V trimming: 4 bases; J trimming: 0 bases; junction bases outside the gene matches: 6. Per germline, CDR1 SGHDT and CDR2 YYEEEE. The CDR3 extends over 15 amino acids.